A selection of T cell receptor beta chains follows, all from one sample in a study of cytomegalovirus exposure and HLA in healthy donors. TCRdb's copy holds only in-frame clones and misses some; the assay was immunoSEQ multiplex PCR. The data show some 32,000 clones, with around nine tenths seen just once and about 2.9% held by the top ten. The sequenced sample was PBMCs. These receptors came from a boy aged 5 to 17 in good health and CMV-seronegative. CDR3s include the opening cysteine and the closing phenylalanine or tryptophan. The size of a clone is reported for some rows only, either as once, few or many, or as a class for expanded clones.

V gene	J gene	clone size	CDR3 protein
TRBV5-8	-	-	CASSGGGSQGTDYEQYF
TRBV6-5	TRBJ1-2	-	CASSYSQGPGYTF
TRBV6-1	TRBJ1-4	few	CASSAQGEGGEKLFF
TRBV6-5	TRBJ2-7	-	CASSYGTLQYF
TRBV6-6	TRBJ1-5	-	CASMMAGWSNQPQHF
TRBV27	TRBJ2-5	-	CASSAFGLAGSETQYF
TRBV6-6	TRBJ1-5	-	CASSYEANHQPQHF
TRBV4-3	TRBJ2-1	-	CASSQGPGTSGGEQFF
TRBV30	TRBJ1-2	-	CAWTRTGNYGYGYTF
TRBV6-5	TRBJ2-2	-	CAKPDRGDTGELFF
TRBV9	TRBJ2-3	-	CASSVGTSHLGYTQYF
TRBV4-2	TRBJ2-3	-	CASSQEIAGGPDTQYF
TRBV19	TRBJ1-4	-	CASSRTGATNEKLFF
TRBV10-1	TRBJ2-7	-	CASSESSGGATPYEQYF
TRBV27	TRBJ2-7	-	CASSETGNSYEQYF
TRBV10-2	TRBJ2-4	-	CASSDGLAIIQYF
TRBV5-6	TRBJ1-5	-	CASSLAGLSNQPQHF
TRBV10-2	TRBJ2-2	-	CASRTGDTGELFF
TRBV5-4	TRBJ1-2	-	CASGRQGFGYTF
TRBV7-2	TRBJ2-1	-	CASSPLWGRSYNEQFF
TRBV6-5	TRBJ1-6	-	CASSVGQGISPLHF
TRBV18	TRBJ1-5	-	CASSLTGTGNNQPQHF
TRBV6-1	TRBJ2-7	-	CASSETGTGGGEQYF
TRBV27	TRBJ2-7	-	CASSSQGDWSYEQYF
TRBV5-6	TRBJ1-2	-	CASSSDPPANYGYTF
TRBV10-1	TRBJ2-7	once	CASSEGQGANEQYF
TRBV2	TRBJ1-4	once	CASSGVIATNEKLFF
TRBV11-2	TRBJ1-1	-	CASSPSTGLNTEAFF
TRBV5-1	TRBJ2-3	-	CASSLEARGTDTQYF
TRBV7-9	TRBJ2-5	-	CASSLGRLAGGIVETQYF
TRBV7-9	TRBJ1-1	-	CASSPNPGQAVNTEAFF
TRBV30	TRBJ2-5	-	CAWSSGTSLETQYF
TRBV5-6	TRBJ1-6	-	CASSQHGSYNSPLHF
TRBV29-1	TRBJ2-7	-	CSVGTSGVYEQYF
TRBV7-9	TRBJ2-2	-	CASSRSVAGGTGELFF
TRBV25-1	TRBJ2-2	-	CASKTGTSNTGELFF
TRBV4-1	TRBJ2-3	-	CASSQEGGTGAVDTQYF
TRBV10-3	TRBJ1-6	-	CAISTDSSQNSPLHF
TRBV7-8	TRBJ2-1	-	CASSPRGSENEQFF
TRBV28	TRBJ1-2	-	CASSAPTEKDYGYTF
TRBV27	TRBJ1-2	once	CASSAPGGSGYTF
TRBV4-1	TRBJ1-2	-	CASSQVTGTRYGYTF
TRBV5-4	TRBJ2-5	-	CASSLEYRRGIQETQYF
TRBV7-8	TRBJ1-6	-	CASSPGNSPLHF
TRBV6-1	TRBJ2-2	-	CASSWDRGNTGELFF
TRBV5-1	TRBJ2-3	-	CASTELAGGTDTQYF
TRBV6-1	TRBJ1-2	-	CASSDRGGFNYGYTF
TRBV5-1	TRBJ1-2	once	CASSYGDSASNYGYTF
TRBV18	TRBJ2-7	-	CASSATSGGHYEQYF
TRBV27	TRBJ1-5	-	CASSSGEGSQPQHF
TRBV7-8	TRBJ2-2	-	CASSFGSTAGELFF
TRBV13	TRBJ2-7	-	CASSPAKRGFMSYEQYF
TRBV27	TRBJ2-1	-	CASSLRETYNEQFF
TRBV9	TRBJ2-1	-	CASNSLNSYNEQFF
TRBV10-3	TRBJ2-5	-	CAIRDREETQYF
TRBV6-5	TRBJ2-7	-	CASSYPGTGGEQYF
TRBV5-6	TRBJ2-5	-	CASSLDRAETQYF
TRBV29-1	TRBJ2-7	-	CSVEVAGRGIVYEQYF
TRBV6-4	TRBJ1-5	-	CASSVDGDNQPQHF